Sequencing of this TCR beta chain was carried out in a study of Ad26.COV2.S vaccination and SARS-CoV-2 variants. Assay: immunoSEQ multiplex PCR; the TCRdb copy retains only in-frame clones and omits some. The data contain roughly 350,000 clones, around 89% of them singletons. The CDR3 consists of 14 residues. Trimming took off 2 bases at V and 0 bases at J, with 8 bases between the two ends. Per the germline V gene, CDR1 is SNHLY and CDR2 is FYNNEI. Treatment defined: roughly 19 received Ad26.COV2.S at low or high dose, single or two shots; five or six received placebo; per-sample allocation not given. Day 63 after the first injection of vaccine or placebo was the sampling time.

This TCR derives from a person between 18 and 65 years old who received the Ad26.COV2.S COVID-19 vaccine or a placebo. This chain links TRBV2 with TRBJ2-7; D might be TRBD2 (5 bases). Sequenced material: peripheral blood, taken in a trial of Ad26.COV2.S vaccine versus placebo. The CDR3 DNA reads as TGTGCCAGCAGTGAAACGGAGGTCTCCTACGAGCAGTACTTC. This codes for CASSETEVSYEQYF.